The TCR beta chain under discussion was sequenced for a study of long-term antiretroviral therapy in people with HIV. Study observations and caveats: Narrower CDR3 length ranges marked HIV repertoires relative to controls.

The assay used was immunoSEQ (version v3.0), run at survey level. In sequencing, about 40,000-50,000 T-cell genomes per sample were targeted. Using immunoSEQ multiplex PCR, the repertoire was profiled, and TCRdb retains in-frame clones only, with some absent. The sample shows 20,000 to 30,000 clones, more than 75% of them seen only once. Treatment of all HIV participants took place in the United States. A word on this clone: What it binds is unknown.

This CDR3 has 14 amino acids. V was trimmed by 4 bases and J by 8 bases, leaving 15 bases between them. CDR1 and CDR2 from the germline V gene are SEHNR and FQNEAQ (reference sequence). The receptor's source is a man aged 35 to 55 with HIV. Sequences were derived from unsorted PBMCs, sampled 4.8 to 5 years after starting antiretroviral therapy. V is TRBV7-9 and J is TRBJ2-1; D possibly uses TRBD1 or TRBD2 (7 bases each). The CDR3 reads CASSSSQGGHEQFF. Written as DNA, the CDR3 is TGTGCCAGCAGCTCCAGCCAGGGGGGGCATGAGCAGTTCTTC.